Below, 24 T cell receptor beta chains from the same sample are listed, as sequenced in a study of circulating and synovial CD4+ cells in juvenile arthritis. Assay used: immunoSEQ multiplex PCR; TCRdb lists only in-frame clones, some missing. The repertoire has about 3,800 clones, 65% to 90% of them found once; the top ten carry more than 3.5%. The sequenced sample was CD4+ T cells from synovial fluid. The receptor source for this set is a human donor with juvenile idiopathic arthritis.

This clone came up a few times. The chain links TRBV6-5 to TRBJ1-3, with D uncertain. CDR1 MNHEY and CDR2 SVGAGI come from the germline V gene. The CDR3 is 15 residues long. V shed 0 bases and J shed 3 bases, with 9 bases lying between them. The CDR3 loop is CASSYSRGLGNTIYF. The CDR3 DNA is TGTGCCAGCAGTTACTCGAGAGGACTTGGAAACACCATATATTTT.

In regard to this clone: One junction end disagrees with the germline gene, perhaps due to a read error. Other DNA sequences within the sample encode an identical CDR3. V usage is TRBV5-4 and J usage is TRBJ1-6, with D possibly being TRBD1 (5 bases). CDR3 length: 15 amino acids. CDR1 and CDR2 from the germline V gene are SGHNT and YYREEE (reference sequence). CDR3: CASSLAQGRDSPLHF. As DNA, the CDR3 is TGTGCCAGCAGCTTGGCGCAGGGTAGGGATTCCCCCCTCCACTTT.

The chain carries TRBV9 and TRBJ1-2, with TRBD1 as a possible D gene (6 bases). The CDR3 is made up of 15 amino acids. V was trimmed by 0 bases and J by 6 bases, leaving 15 bases between them. Germline V gene sequence: CDR1 SGDLS, CDR2 YYNGEE. CDR3 bases: TGTGCCAGCAGCGTAGACCCACAGGGCCCGCATGGCTACACCTTC. As protein: CASSVDPQGPHGYTF.

As concerns this clone: A junction boundary mismatches the germline segment, possibly from a read error. Different DNA sequences within this sample yield the same CDR3. The rearrangement joins TRBV15 to TRBJ2-7, with TRBD1 matching over 10 bases. Germline loops: CDR1 LNHNV, CDR2 YYDKDF (reference sequence). This CDR3 region has 13 residues. The CDR3 protein is CATRQGAGSEQYF. The DNA of the CDR3 is TGCGCCACCCGACAGGGGGCGGGATCCGAGCAGTACTTC.

The rearrangement uses TRBV6-1 and TRBJ2-5, with 10 bases lining up with TRBD1. Unmatched junction bases numbered 14, after V lost 2 bases and J lost 5 bases. This CDR3 comprises 18 residues. Germline V lookup: CDR1 MNHNS, CDR2 SASEGT. CDR3 bases: TGTGCCAGCAGTGAACAGGTGACAGGGGGCGCGGTTGGGGAGACCCAGTACTTC. Translating gives CASSEQVTGGAVGETQYF.

V gene TRBV6-1 combines with J gene TRBJ1-4; tentative D call: TRBD1 (6 bases). The CDR3 consists of 13 residues. V lost 6 bases to trimming and J lost 14 bases, with 19 bases between them. The germline V gene has CDR1 MNHNS and CDR2 SASEGT. CDR3 protein: CASRAGAGRLLFF. The DNA of the CDR3 is TGTGCCAGCAGGGCGGGGGCGGGAAGGCTCCTGTTTTTT.

The table lists this clone with a count of one. This sequence joins TRBV13 and TRBJ1-4, with 8 bases that match TRBD1. Trimming at V came to 4 bases and at J to 6 bases, leaving 7 bases not matched to a gene. Germline CDR1 reads PRHDT; CDR2 reads FYEKMQ (reference sequence). The CDR3 totals 15 residues. The CDR3 region has the DNA TGTGCCAGCAGCTCGCTCAGGGGGCAAGATGAAAAACTGTTTTTT. Its translation: CASSSLRGQDEKLFF.

The chain employs TRBV7-9 and TRBJ2-1; 11 bases align to TRBD2. The V gene's germline CDR1 is SEHNR and CDR2 FQNEAQ (reference sequence). V gave up 4 bases and J gave up 5 bases; unmatched junction bases: 10. The CDR3 consists of 17 residues. The CDR3 loop is CASSSLSGRGRHNEQFF. The CDR3, as DNA: TGTGCCAGCAGCTCCCTTAGCGGGAGGGGACGTCACAATGAGCAGTTCTTC.

Regarding this clone: Additional DNA sequences in this sample encode the identical CDR3. In nucleotides, the CDR3 is TGTGCCAGCTCACCCCCGGGACAGGGGAGTAGCTCCCCCCTCCACTTT. It translates to CASSPPGQGSSSPLHF. V usage is TRBV18 and J usage is TRBJ1-6; 10 positions agree with TRBD1. Germline CDR1 is KGHSH and CDR2 is LQKENI. CDR3 size: 16 residues. Losses at the gene ends were 3 bases for V and 13 bases for J; bases not matched to a gene: 12.

This chain connects TRBV10-2 to TRBJ2-3, with D perhaps matching TRBD2 (5 bases). The germline V gene encodes CDR1 WSHSY and CDR2 SAAADI. With 0 bases removed from V and 5 bases from J, the gap between germline ends came to 15 bases. This CDR3 is 16 amino acids long. Here the CDR3 reads CASSESWGAQIDTQYF. CDR3 sequence (DNA): TGCGCCAGCAGTGAGTCCTGGGGAGCGCAGATAGATACGCAGTATTTT.

V and J are TRBV7-8 and TRBJ2-5, with 13 bases identical to TRBD2. V shed 5 bases, J shed 0 bases, and the junction held 3 bases outside the gene matches. Germline V gene data show CDR1 as SGHVS and CDR2 as FQNEAQ. This CDR3 is 16 amino acids long. The CDR3 is CASSPLAGGDQETQYF. The CDR3 nucleotides read TGTGCCAGCAGCCCACTAGCGGGGGGGGACCAAGAGACCCAGTACTTC.

Comment on this clone: Mismatch with germline at one junction end may stem from a read error. Distinct nucleotide sequences in the sample also encode this CDR3. CDR3 nucleotides: TGTGCCAGCAGTGAAGCCAGTTATTCCCCCCTCCACTTT. Translated, it gives CASSEASYSPLHF. The rearrangement joins TRBV2 to TRBJ1-6, with D unresolved. The V gene's germline CDR1 is SNHLY and CDR2 FYNNEI. The CDR3 consists of 13 residues.

This clone was counted between two and nine times. This chain links TRBV7-2 with TRBJ1-5; tentatively, D is TRBD1 (6 bases). V dropped 0 bases and J dropped 7 bases, with 13 bases sitting between them. The CDR3 totals 15 residues. Per the germline V gene, CDR1 is SGHTA and CDR2 is FQGNSA. CDR3 in amino acids: CASSLALGAEQPQHF. CDR3 sequence (DNA): TGTGCCAGCAGCTTAGCGTTGGGGGCTGAACAGCCCCAGCATTTT. The complete variable domain, with remaining parts taken from reference TRBV7-2 and TRBJ1-5, reads GAGVSQSPSNKVTEKGKDVELRCDPISGHTALYWYRQSLGQGLEFLIYFQGNSAPDKSGLPSDRFSAERTGGSVSTLTIQRTQQEDSAVYLCASSLALGAEQPQHFGDGTRLSIL.

The rearrangement joins TRBV28 to TRBJ1-1; D may be TRBD1 (6 bases). Germline V gene lookup returns CDR1 MDHEN and CDR2 SYDVKM. V lost 2 bases and J lost 3, with 10 bases in between. This CDR3 has 14 amino acids. This CDR3 is CASSLVGAHTEAFF. The CDR3 DNA follows: TGTGCCAGCAGTTTAGTGGGGGCTCACACTGAAGCTTTCTTT.

The V gene is TRBV7-9, the J gene TRBJ1-4, with D possibly being TRBD1 (5 bases). Germline V gene sequence: CDR1 SEHNR, CDR2 FQNEAQ (reference sequence). V lost 0 bases and J 2 bases, leaving 10 bases between the germline ends. The CDR3 is 16 residues long. CDR3 amino acids: CASSLASSGTNEKLFF. The CDR3 bases are TGTGCCAGCAGCTTAGCGTCGTCAGGGACTAATGAAAAACTGTTTTTT.

The V gene is TRBV27, the J gene TRBJ1-5; no clear D. The germline CDR1 and CDR2 sequences are MNHEY and SMNVEV (reference sequence). V was cut by 5 bases and J by 4 bases, with 6 bases left in between. CDR3 length: 12 amino acids. CDR3 residues: CASSPQNQPQHF. CDR3 bases: TGTGCCAGCAGTCCCCAAAATCAGCCCCAGCATTTT.

The V and J genes are TRBV29-1 and TRBJ2-3, with 8 bases fitting TRBD1. V trimming: 7 bases; J trimming: 2 bases; junction bases outside the gene matches: 8. The germline V gene has CDR1 SQVTM and CDR2 ANQGSEA. The CDR3 extends over 14 amino acids. The CDR3 sequence is CSAGQGASTDTQYF. The DNA for the CDR3 is TGCAGCGCTGGGCAGGGGGCGTCCACAGATACGCAGTATTTT.

This chain connects TRBV28 to TRBJ1-3, with 11 bases matching TRBD1. The V segment lost 8 bases and the J segment 9 bases; nucleotides outside the gene matches: 0. The CDR3 loop spans 11 amino acids. Germline CDR1 is MDHEN and CDR2 is SYDVKM. DNA of the CDR3: TGTGCCAGCGGGACAGGGGGCACCATATATTTT. This translates into CASGTGGTIYF.

About this clone itself: This sample also contains other DNA sequences that code for the same CDR3. The J gene is TRBJ1-6, the V gene TRBV6-6, with a tentative D call TRBD1 (5 bases). V dropped 2 bases and J dropped 2 bases, with 10 bases sitting between them. The CDR3 covers 16 residues. Germline loops: CDR1 MNHNY, CDR2 SVGAGI (reference sequence). In DNA form, the CDR3 reads TGTGCCAGCAGTTACGGGGGGAGCCCCTATAATTCACCCCTCCACTTT. Translation: CASSYGGSPYNSPLHF.

The chain carries TRBV19 and TRBJ2-3; perhaps TRBD2 as D (5 bases). The V end lost 4 bases, the J end lost 2 bases, and 19 bases lay between the germline ends. CDR1 LNHDA and CDR2 SQIVND come from the germline V gene (reference sequence). The CDR3 runs 17 residues. The DNA for the CDR3 is TGTGCCAGTAGTAACCCCACTTGGGAGCGGTTCACAGATACGCAGTATTTT. It encodes CASSNPTWERFTDTQYF.

The CDR3 DNA reads TGTGCCAGCAGTGGCGAACAGGGCAATGAGCAGTTCTTC. Amino acids: CASSGEQGNEQFF. This rearrangement joins TRBV6-4 to TRBJ2-1; TRBD1 might be the D (6 bases). Germline assignment: CDR1 MRHNA and CDR2 SNTAGT. This CDR3 has 13 residues. The V gene lost 4 bases and the J gene lost 6 bases, with 10 bases spanning the gap.

DNA of the CDR3: TGTGCCACCGAGGACAGGGGGCGCGTCGAGCAGTACTTC. This gives the protein CATEDRGRVEQYF. The chain couples TRBV28 to TRBJ2-7; TRBD1 matches at 11 bases. Germline assignment: CDR1 MDHEN and CDR2 SYDVKM. The junction had 8 bases not matched to a gene; V was cut back by 10 bases and J by 6 bases. This CDR3 has 13 residues.

V and J are TRBV18 and TRBJ1-1; perhaps TRBD1 as D (6 bases). Germline V gene lookup returns CDR1 KGHSH and CDR2 LQKENI. Trimming stripped 3 bases from V and 4 bases from J, with 6 bases between. CDR3 length equals 12 residues. CDR3 nucleotides: TGTGCCAGCTCACCGGGGGCCACTGAAGCTTTCTTT. Translated, it gives CASSPGATEAFF.

This CDR3 reads CASTVSGKAYNEQFF. The CDR3, as DNA: TGTGCCAGTACCGTTAGCGGGAAGGCTTACAATGAGCAGTTCTTC. The V call is TRBV19, the J call TRBJ2-1; 8 bases agree with TRBD2. In germline, CDR1 is LNHDA, CDR2 SQIVND (reference sequence). V shed 7 bases and J 4 bases; nucleotides not matched to a gene: 9. The CDR3 loop spans 15 amino acids. Full variable domain (remainder filled in from reference TRBV19 and TRBJ2-1): DGGITQSPKYLFRKEGQNVTLSCEQNLNHDAMYWYRQDPGQGLRLIYYSQIVNDFQKGDIAEGYSVSREKKESFPLTVTSAQKNPTAFYLCASTVSGKAYNEQFFGPGTRLTVL.